This T cell receptor (beta chain) was observed in a study of T cells expressing NK-cell markers. Study context: With respect to HCMV, seven of the eight sequenced donors were seropositive, and one was seronegative.

Study results and limitations: There were a handful of donors in whom these clonotypes also led the CD3+CD56-NKG2C+ fraction. Whether expanded NKG2C-expressing T cell clones recognize HCMV is unknown.

On this clonotype: As yet, its antigen is unknown.

TCRdb processed the 5' RACE reads again and assigns one entry to each CDR3 protein, with no DNA. This sample's table has about 430,000 distinct CDR3 sequences. CDR1 is MDHEN and CDR2 is SYDVKM in the germline V gene. The CDR3 covers 15 residues. The sequence was obtained from a woman in her 50s in good health. The specimen sequenced was blood T cells: a sorted CD56 or NKG2C T cell subset, CD4+ or CD8+ T cells, or bulk PBMC T cells (not recorded which). The rearrangement joins TRBV28 to TRBJ2-5; TCRdb selects TRBD2, and the lack of DNA leaves this call unchecked. CDR3 in amino acids: CASTNDLGLGETQYF.